Below, 32 T cell receptor beta chains from the same sample are listed, as sequenced in a study of T-cell reconstitution after alpha-beta-depleted transplantation in children. TCRbeta library construction was performed incorporating unique molecular identifiers. TCRdb ran MiXCR on the PCR reads and lists one entry per CDR3 protein. The profile shows nearly 550,000 distinct CDR3 sequences, approximately 20% of them singletons. The specimen comprised PBMCs from the stem cell graft donor, sampled from the stem cell graft. The receptor source for this set is a human donor who donated a stem cell graft to a child with acute lymphoblastic leukemia.

The chain employs TRBV9 and TRBJ2-6; D gene ambiguous. Trimming removed 1 base from V and 2 bases from J, with 4 bases in between. In germline, CDR1 is SGDLS, CDR2 YYNGEE. The CDR3 is 14 amino acids. CDR3 DNA: TGTGCCAGCAGCGTAAGCCCTGGGGCCAACGTCCTGACTTTC. This codes for CASSVSPGANVLTF.

This clonotype was detected only a few times. The J gene is TRBJ1-2, the V gene TRBV4-2; 8 positions agree with TRBD1. The junction had 19 bases not matched to a gene; V was cut back by 1 base and J by 6 bases. CDR3 size: 19 residues. CDR1 is LGHNA, CDR2 YNFKEQ, per germline. CDR3 in amino acids: CASSQVRSETGERTDGYTF. The CDR3, as DNA: TGTGCCAGCAGCCAAGTCCGGTCCGAGACAGGGGAGAGAACGGATGGCTACACCTTC.

This clonotype was counted between two and nine times. This rearrangement joins TRBV5-1 to TRBJ1-4; possibly TRBD1 for D (5 bases). This CDR3 is 16 amino acids long. Trimming removed 0 bases at V and 8 bases at J, with 17 bases between. CDR1 and CDR2 from the germline V gene are SGHRS and YFSETQ. The CDR3 region is CASSLASGTEGEKLFF. The CDR3, as DNA: TGCGCCAGCAGCTTGGCCTCAGGGACGGAGGGAGAAAAACTGTTTTTT.

Only a few counts were recorded for this clonotype. The chain links TRBV7-3 to TRBJ2-1, with TRBD2 matching 8 bases. The CDR3 runs 14 residues. From germline, CDR1 is SGHTA and CDR2 FQGTGA. Unmatched junction bases numbered 8, after V lost 4 bases and J lost 9 bases. CDR3 in DNA: TGTGCCAGCAGCTCCCCGGCTAGCGGGTTTGAGCAGTTCTTC. Amino acids: CASSSPASGFEQFF.

This clonotype came up a few times. V is TRBV2 and J is TRBJ2-2; 7 nucleotides agree with TRBD1. In germline, CDR1 is SNHLY, CDR2 FYNNEI. Germline trimming cut 6 bases from V and 4 bases from J; bases unmatched to any gene: 2. The CDR3 totals 13 residues. The CDR3 nucleotides are TGTGCCAGCAGGGGGGACAGCACCGGGGAGCTGTTTTTT. This translates into CASRGDSTGELFF.

This clonotype showed up just a few times. The chain joins TRBV7-7 to TRBJ2-2, with a possible D match to TRBD2 (6 bases). V was pared by 5 bases and J by 7 bases, with 23 bases between. CDR3 length equals 17 residues. Germline CDR1 and CDR2: SSHAT and FNYEAQ (reference sequence). CDR3 sequence reads: CASSRLGLLELVGELFF. The CDR3 DNA reads as TGTGCCAGCAGCCGCCTGGGACTCCTGGAATTGGTCGGGGAGCTGTTTTTT.

In this sample, this clonotype turned up a few times. The chain is built from TRBV6-1 and TRBJ2-3; 8 positions agree with TRBD2. This CDR3 has 16 residues. Losses at the gene ends were 6 bases for V and 3 bases for J; bases not matched to a gene: 11. CDR1 MNHNS and CDR2 SASEGT come from the germline V gene. CDR3 bases: TGTGCCAGCAGACCCTTCCGAAGCGGGAGTACAGATACGCAGTATTTT. It yields the protein CASRPFRSGSTDTQYF.

There are many counts of this clonotype. The V gene is TRBV27, the J gene TRBJ2-1; no definite D call. Trimming took off 2 bases at V and 0 bases at J, with 5 bases between the two ends. This CDR3 has 14 residues. CDR1 and CDR2 from the germline V gene are MNHEY and SMNVEV (reference sequence). This CDR3 reads CASSLKGSYNEQFF. The CDR3 DNA reads as TGTGCCAGCAGTTTAAAGGGCTCCTACAATGAGCAGTTCTTC.

The chain employs TRBV11-3 and TRBJ1-4; 11 bases are shared with TRBD1. The length of the CDR3 is 21 residues. Germline loops: CDR1 SGHNT, CDR2 YENEEA. V lost 2 bases to trimming and J lost 8 bases; unmatched junction nucleotides: 22. CDR3 sequence reads: CASSLLRIMPFRGQGDEKLFF. The CDR3 nucleotides read TGTGCCAGCAGCTTACTACGAATCATGCCCTTCCGGGGACAGGGGGACGAAAAACTGTTTTTT.

V gene TRBV7-6 combines with J gene TRBJ2-2; 10 nucleotides agree with TRBD1. Germline values: CDR1 SGHVS, CDR2 FNYEAQ. The CDR3 has 15 residues. V lost 10 bases to trimming and J lost 4 bases; unmatched junction nucleotides: 9. As DNA, the CDR3 is TGTGCCACGACACAGGGGACAGGGGCCACCGGGGAGCTGTTTTTT. Its translation: CATTQGTGATGELFF.

The chain links TRBV27 to TRBJ2-6; no reliable D call. The germline CDR1 and CDR2 sequences are MNHEY and SMNVEV (reference sequence). V gave up 4 bases and J gave up 0 bases, with 16 bases separating them. CDR3 length equals 18 residues. CDR3 in DNA: TGTGCCAGCAGTTCCACGTCGAGACGGTACTCTGGGGCCAACGTCCTGACTTTC. This sequence encodes CASSSTSRRYSGANVLTF.

The rearrangement uses TRBV5-1 and TRBJ1-2, with TRBD1 matching over 10 bases. Germline CDR1 reads SGHRS; CDR2 reads YFSETQ. V gave up 0 bases and J gave up 6 bases; unmatched junction bases: 5. The CDR3 is made up of 15 amino acids. Written as DNA, the CDR3 is TGCGCCAGCAGCTTGGCCGACAGGGGGCAAGATGGCTACACCTTC. Encoded protein: CASSLADRGQDGYTF.

This clonotype was seen a handful of times. V is TRBV6-2 or TRBV6-3 and J is TRBJ2-7, with 11 bases fitting TRBD2. The trim removed 6 bases at V and 3 bases at J, leaving 7 bases unmatched. The CDR3 totals 15 residues. Germline V lookup: CDR1 MNHEY, CDR2 SVGEGT. The CDR3 spells CASRTLAGGYYEQYF. Written as DNA, the CDR3 is TGTGCCAGCAGAACCCTAGCGGGAGGCTACTACGAGCAGTACTTC.

DNA for the CDR3: TGCAGTGCTAGAGCTTACTATAGCGGGAGGACAAATGAGCAGTTCTTC. Translation gives CSARAYYSGRTNEQFF. V usage is TRBV20-1 and J usage is TRBJ2-1; 10 bases fit TRBD2. The V gene end was trimmed by 1 base and the J gene end by 7 bases; junction bases not matched to a gene: 10. Germline loops: CDR1 DFQATT, CDR2 SNEGSKA (reference sequence). The CDR3 spans 16 residues.

The DNA for the CDR3 is TGCGCCAGCGGGGCACGAGCGGGGGACAGGAGAGAAAACATTCAGTACTTC. Its protein product is CASGARAGDRRENIQYF. The chain couples TRBV10-2 to TRBJ2-4; the D gene could be TRBD1 or TRBD2 (8 bases each). Deletions cut 8 bases from V and 5 bases from J, with 25 bases between. Germline CDR1 reads WSHSY; CDR2 reads SAAADI. This CDR3 has 17 amino acids.

This clonotype turned up a few times. The rearrangement links TRBV5-1 to TRBJ2-3; 8 bases match TRBD2. The CDR3 is made up of 15 amino acids. Germline lookup yields CDR1 SGHRS and CDR2 YFSETQ. V shed 0 bases, J shed 2 bases, and the junction held 2 bases outside the gene matches. As DNA, the CDR3 is TGCGCCAGCAGCTTGGTAGCGGGGATCACAGATACGCAGTATTTT. Amino acids: CASSLVAGITDTQYF.

V gene TRBV9 combines with J gene TRBJ2-5, with D possibly being TRBD2 (5 bases). There are 14 residues in the CDR3. Germline V CDR1 and CDR2: SGDLS, YYNGEE. Trimming took 0 bases from V and 1 from J, leaving 7 bases between them. In DNA form, the CDR3 reads TGTGCCAGCAGCGTAGGGGCGGGCCAAGAGACCCAGTACTTC. Translated, it gives CASSVGAGQETQYF. Supplemented by reference TRBV9 and TRBJ2-5, the full variable domain reads DSGVTQTPKHLITATGQRVTLRCSPRSGDLSVYWYQQSLDQGLQFLIQYYNGEERAKGNILERFSAQQFPDLHSELNLSSLELGDSALYFCASSVGAGQETQYFGPGTRLLVL.

This clonotype showed up just a few times. The chain carries TRBV5-4 and TRBJ2-3; D possibly corresponds to TRBD2 (5 bases). V lost 2 bases and J lost 3, with 13 bases in between. CDR1 is SGHNT, CDR2 YYREEE, per germline (reference sequence). The CDR3 has 15 residues. The CDR3 nucleotides are TGTGCCAGCAGCTTCAGCGGTCCTAGGACAGATACGCAGTATTTT. Its protein is CASSFSGPRTDTQYF.

The chain uses TRBV20-1 and TRBJ2-3, with 10 positions matching TRBD2. The CDR3 covers 15 residues. The V segment lost 5 bases and the J segment 3 bases; nucleotides outside the gene matches: 8. Per germline, CDR1 DFQATT and CDR2 SNEGSKA (reference sequence). CDR3 nucleotides: TGCAGTGCTGCTAACGGACTAGCGGTGACAGATACGCAGTATTTT. It encodes CSAANGLAVTDTQYF.

The chain links TRBV6-1 to TRBJ2-1, with 7 positions matching TRBD2. V was pared by 10 bases and J by 6 bases, with 9 bases of the junction left unmatched. This CDR3 has 13 residues. From germline, CDR1 is MNHNS and CDR2 SASEGT. CDR3 amino acids: CATFRLAVNEQFF. The CDR3 DNA is TGTGCCACGTTTAGGCTAGCGGTCAATGAGCAGTTCTTC.

This clonotype was picked up many times. This sequence joins TRBV5-1 and TRBJ1-1; perhaps TRBD1 as D (6 bases). Trimming pared 4 bases from V and 9 bases from J, leaving 10 bases between. CDR1 is SGHRS, CDR2 YFSETQ, per germline. This CDR3 is built from 11 residues. CDR3 residues: CASSLTGKAFF. CDR3 DNA sequence: TGCGCCAGCAGCCTTACAGGGAAAGCTTTCTTT.

This clonotype was counted only a few times. This chain uses TRBV3-1 with TRBJ2-5, with 11 bases that match TRBD2. The CDR3 is made up of 19 amino acids. After removal of 0 bases from V and 1 base from J, the junction contained 10 bases not matched to a gene. Germline assignment: CDR1 LGHDT and CDR2 YNNKEL (reference sequence). The CDR3 loop is CASSQDGSGLAVPQETQYF. The DNA for the CDR3 is TGTGCCAGCAGCCAAGATGGATCGGGACTAGCGGTCCCCCAAGAGACCCAGTACTTC.

The genes are TRBV7-2 and TRBJ1-2; 7 nucleotides match TRBD1. Germline loops: CDR1 SGHTA, CDR2 FQGNSA. This CDR3 spans 16 amino acids. With 4 bases clipped from V and 7 bases from J, the junction kept 15 bases outside the gene matches. Here the CDR3 reads CASSSNPGQIGSGYTF. For the CDR3, the DNA is TGTGCCAGCAGCTCCAATCCGGGACAGATCGGGAGTGGCTACACCTTC.

This clonotype has more than one count but fewer than ten. V usage is TRBV12-3 or TRBV12-4 and J usage is TRBJ2-7, with TRBD2 identical over 9 bases. After removal of 4 bases from V and 2 bases from J, the junction contained 9 bases not matched to a gene. The CDR3 spans 16 residues. For the CDR3, the DNA is TGTGCCAGCAGTTCAGAGGGGTCTAGCGGGGCCTACGAGCAGTACTTC. The encoded protein is CASSSEGSSGAYEQYF.

The chain has TRBV5-1 and TRBJ2-5, with D maybe TRBD2 (6 bases). Looked up from germline, CDR1 is SGHRS and CDR2 is YFSETQ. The CDR3 has 15 residues. Deletions cut 1 base from V and 1 base from J, with 11 bases between. Here the CDR3 DNA reads TGCGCCAGCAGCTTGACTAGCTACGTCCAAGAGACCCAGTACTTC. Its translation: CASSLTSYVQETQYF.

This clonotype has a handful of counts. The chain employs TRBV5-1 and TRBJ2-1; 15 bases fit TRBD2. The CDR3 has 14 residues. The germline V gene has CDR1 SGHRS and CDR2 YFSETQ. Unmatched junction bases numbered 3, after V lost 7 bases and J lost 7 bases. The CDR3 is CASGGLAGGNEQFF. In DNA, the CDR3 is TGCGCCAGCGGGGGACTAGCGGGAGGTAATGAGCAGTTCTTC.

This clonotype was seen a few times. The rearrangement joins TRBV6-1 to TRBJ2-7; TRBD2 is a possible D gene (5 bases). The germline V and J ends were trimmed by 1 base and 0 bases, with 10 bases remaining between them. The germline gives CDR1 MNHNS, CDR2 SASEGT. This CDR3 comprises 15 residues. DNA of the CDR3: TGTGCCAGCAGTGAAGAGGACTTTAGCTCCTACGAGCAGTACTTC. Protein: CASSEEDFSSYEQYF.

The V and J genes are TRBV7-3 and TRBJ2-1; D gene unclear. V was cut by 3 bases and J by 0 bases, with 6 bases left in between. The CDR3 has 14 residues. CDR1 is SGHTA, CDR2 FQGTGA, per germline. This CDR3 is CASSFKASYNEQFF. In nucleotides, the CDR3 is TGTGCCAGCAGCTTTAAAGCCTCCTACAATGAGCAGTTCTTC.

The rearrangement links TRBV20-1 to TRBJ2-2, with D unresolved. In germline, CDR1 is DFQATT, CDR2 SNEGSKA (reference sequence). The CDR3 is made up of 10 amino acids. V was clipped by 7 bases and J by 14 bases, with 14 bases between them. The DNA of the CDR3 is TGCAGTGAGAAACCGAATGACCTGTTTTTT. Translating gives CSEKPNDLFF.

This clonotype was detected only a few times. This chain joins TRBV28 and TRBJ2-5; D may be TRBD1 or TRBD2 (5 bases each). Germline V lookup: CDR1 MDHEN, CDR2 SYDVKM. This CDR3 has 15 residues. Between the trimmed V and J ends, which lost 3 bases and 5 bases, there was a span of 16 bases. The CDR3 loop is CASSFSFWGSETQYF. Here the CDR3 DNA reads TGTGCCAGCAGTTTTTCCTTTTGGGGGTCGGAGACCCAGTACTTC.

The rearrangement links TRBV27 to TRBJ1-5, with a tentative D call TRBD1 (6 bases). The CDR3 has 17 amino acids. Trimming removed 10 bases at V and 2 bases at J, with 24 bases between. Looked up from germline, CDR1 is MNHEY and CDR2 is SMNVEV (reference sequence). As DNA, the CDR3 is TGTGCCACCGGACCCGGGCCCTTAGAGGGGGGCAATCAGCCCCAGCATTTT. Translation: CATGPGPLEGGNQPQHF.

In its sample, this clonotype was seen a few times. The rearrangement joins TRBV7-3 to TRBJ2-2, with 10 positions matching TRBD2. Germline-derived CDR1 and CDR2 are SGHTA and FQGTGA. After removal of 5 bases from V and 5 bases from J, the junction contained 2 bases not matched to a gene. The CDR3 length is 14 residues. This chain's CDR3 is CASSMTSGTGELFF. The CDR3 DNA reads TGTGCCAGCAGCATGACTAGCGGGACCGGGGAGCTGTTTTTT.